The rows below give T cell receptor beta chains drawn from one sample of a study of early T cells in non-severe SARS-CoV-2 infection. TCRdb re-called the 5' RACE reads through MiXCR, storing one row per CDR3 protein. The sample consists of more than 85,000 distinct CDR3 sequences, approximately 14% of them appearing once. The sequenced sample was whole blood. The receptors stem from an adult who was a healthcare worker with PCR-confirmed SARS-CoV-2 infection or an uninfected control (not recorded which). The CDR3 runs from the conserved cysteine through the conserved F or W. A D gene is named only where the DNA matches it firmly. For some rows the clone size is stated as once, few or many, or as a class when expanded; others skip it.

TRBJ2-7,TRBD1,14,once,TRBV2,TGTGCCAGCCTTTCTGGGACAGGGGTCTTCGAGCAGTACTTC,CASLSGTGVFEQYF
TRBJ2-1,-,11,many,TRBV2,TGTGCCAGCAGTGTTCTCTATGAGCAGTTCTTC,CASSVLYEQFF
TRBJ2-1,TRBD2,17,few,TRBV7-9,TGTGCCAGCAGCTTAGGAACTGGACTAGCATCCCACAATGAGCAGTTCTTC,CASSLGTGLASHNEQFF
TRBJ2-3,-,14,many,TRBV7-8,TGTGCCAGCAGCGGAGGGCCCATTGGAGATACGCAGTATTTT,CASSGGPIGDTQYF
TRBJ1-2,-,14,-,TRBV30,TGTGCCTGGGAGGAGACAGAAGAAAACTATGGCTACACCTTC,CAWEETEENYGYTF
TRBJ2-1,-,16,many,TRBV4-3,TGCGCCAGCAGCCAAGGGGACCTCATCTCCTACAATGAGCAGTTCTTC,CASSQGDLISYNEQFF
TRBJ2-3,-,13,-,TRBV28,TGTGTCAGCAAGCGGGCGAGCACAGATACGCAGTATTTT,CVSKRASTDTQYF
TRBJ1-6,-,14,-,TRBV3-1,TGTGCCAGCAGCCTCACGGACCGGGGCTCACCCCTCCACTTT,CASSLTDRGSPLHF
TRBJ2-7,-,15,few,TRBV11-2,TGTGCCAGCAGCTTCGACTACCTTAGCTCCTACGAGCAGTACTTC,CASSFDYLSSYEQYF
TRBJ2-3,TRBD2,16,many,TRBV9,TGTGCCAGCAGCGTAGCTCCGGGACTAGAAGGAGATACGCAGTATTTT,CASSVAPGLEGDTQYF
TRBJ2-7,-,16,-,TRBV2,TGTGCCAGCAGTGAAGGGCGGTATGGACGGGACTACGAGCAGTACTTC,CASSEGRYGRDYEQYF
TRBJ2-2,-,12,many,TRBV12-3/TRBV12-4,TGTGCCAGCAGTAGCGGGACCGGGGAGCTGTTTTTT,CASSSGTGELFF
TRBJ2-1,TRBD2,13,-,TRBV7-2,TGTGCCAGCAGCTCGGGACTAGTCAGTGAGCAGTTCTTC,CASSSGLVSEQFF
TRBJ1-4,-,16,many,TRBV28,TGTGCCAGCAGCCCCCCGGGCGGGGGGGGTGTTGAAAAACTGTTTTTT,CASSPPGGGGVEKLFF
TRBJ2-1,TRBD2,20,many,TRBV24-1,TGTGCCACCAGTGATACCCAGGGACTAGCGGGAGCCCGATTCTACAATGAGCAGTTCTTC,CATSDTQGLAGARFYNEQFF
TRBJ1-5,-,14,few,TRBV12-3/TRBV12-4,TGTGCCAGCAGTTTAAGAAGTTCGGAGGTGCCCCAGCATTTT,CASSLRSSEVPQHF
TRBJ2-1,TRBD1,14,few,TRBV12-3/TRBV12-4,TGTGCCAGCAGTTCCGGGACAGGGAAGAATGAGCAGTTCTTC,CASSSGTGKNEQFF
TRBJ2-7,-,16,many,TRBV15,TGTGCCACCAGCAGAGATCTTACTTTGAGCTCCTACGAGCAGTACTTC,CATSRDLTLSSYEQYF
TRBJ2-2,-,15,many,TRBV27,TGTGCCAGCAGTTGGGCGGTCAGGCCGACCGGGGAGCTGTTTTTT,CASSWAVRPTGELFF
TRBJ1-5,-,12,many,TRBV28,TGTGCCAGCAGTTTCGGGGGTCAGCCCCAGCATTTT,CASSFGGQPQHF